Given below is one T cell receptor beta chain in context. This clone was counted once. What this receptor recognizes is not known. Per-nucleotide qualities are absent, and no much larger clonotype sits a single base away. This specimen belongs to a study of OX40 agonist ivuxolimab in advanced cancers. Concerning the study at large: The costimulatory receptor OX40 (CD134) was targeted by ivuxolimab, a fully human IgG2 agonistic monoclonal antibody. Intravenous ivuxolimab was administered to patients every 2 weeks at six dose levels: 0.01, 0.1, 0.3, 1.5, 3 and 10 mg/kg. Of the 52 patients in dose escalation, about 19 had hepatocellular carcinoma, approximately 15 had melanoma, 9 had renal cell carcinoma and 9 had head and neck cancer. In the dose-escalation cohort, 65% to 85% of patients were male, and the mean age was 60 years with a range of roughly 20 to 80. Prior anti-PD-1, anti-PD-L1 or anti-CTLA-4 therapy was permitted, and checkpoint inhibitors had been received by roughly 40% of dose-escalation patients. Three dose-escalation patients achieved partial responses, one with hepatocellular carcinoma and two with cutaneous melanoma. The purpose of peripheral TCRbeta sequencing was to test whether ivuxolimab changed TCR sequence diversity and led to clonal T-cell expansion. The paper describes the monotherapy dose-escalation part (N of about 54 patients) of the phase I trial of ivuxolimab.

On the study overall, not on this receptor specifically: After ivuxolimab, CD8+ T cells had more expanded clones than CD4+ T cells on average. In partial responders in the 0.1-3.0 mg/kg groups, normalized peripheral clonal expansion was found to be among the lowest, especially among CD8+ T cells. At doses of 0.1 to 3.0 mg/kg, clonal expansion of both CD4+ and CD8+ T cells in blood was seen between baseline and week 6. Low levels of normalized T-cell clonal expansion were also seen in some patients who did not respond. The antigen specificity of the clonally expanded peripheral T cells was not determined.

V is shortened by 7 bases, J by 5 bases, and the region joining them spans 11 bases. There are 12 amino acids in the CDR3, from cysteine to phenylalanine inclusive. Here the CDR3 DNA is all that survives: 36 bases in frame from base 1. CDR1 and CDR2, looked up from the germline V gene, are MDHEN and SYDVKM. Genomic DNA was isolated from the sorted cells so that the TCRbeta CDR3 region could be sequenced. The immunoSEQ Assay was used for sequencing of TCRbeta CDR3 regions. The table comes from immuneACCESS by way of TCRdb, which keeps in-frame sequences with V and J called. Part of the clones is missing from these tables; in studies checked, under half for an unresolved V gene and the rest for unknown reasons. In all, the sample holds 85,000 to 100,000 clones, and more than 85% of those were seen once. The ten largest account for less than 0.4% of the sample. Patients with autoimmune disease history or receiving systemic immunosuppression were excluded from the trial. Peripheral blood for TCR sequencing was collected from all dose cohorts at baseline, on cycle 4 day 1, and on cycle 7 day 1. The samples were drawn from a first-in-human, open-label, multicenter phase I dose-escalation trial of ivuxolimab. Adults with locally advanced or metastatic head and neck squamous cell, hepatocellular, melanoma or renal cell carcinoma were enrolled in the trial. Before TCR sequencing, CD4+ and CD8+ T cells were separately sorted from peripheral blood.

This specimen consisted of CD4+ or CD8+ T cells sorted from blood, obtained in a trial of the OX40 agonist ivuxolimab. This sequence uses TRBV28 and TRBJ1-2; a confident D gene designation cannot be given. The clonotype was recovered from an adult with an advanced solid tumor such as melanoma, head and neck, liver or kidney cancer. CDR3 region: CASTTTGYGYTF. Read as DNA, the sequence is TGTGCCAGCACAACTACGGGGTATGGCTACACCTTC.